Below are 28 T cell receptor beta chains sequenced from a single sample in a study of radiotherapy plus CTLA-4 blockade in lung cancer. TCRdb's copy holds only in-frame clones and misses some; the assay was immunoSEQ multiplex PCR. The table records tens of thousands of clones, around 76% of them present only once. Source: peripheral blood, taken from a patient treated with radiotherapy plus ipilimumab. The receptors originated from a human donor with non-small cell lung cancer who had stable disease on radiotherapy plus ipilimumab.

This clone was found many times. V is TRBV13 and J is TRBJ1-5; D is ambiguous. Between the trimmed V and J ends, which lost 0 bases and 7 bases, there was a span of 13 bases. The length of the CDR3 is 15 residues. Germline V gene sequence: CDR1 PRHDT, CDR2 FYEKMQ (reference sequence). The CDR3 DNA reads TGTGCCAGCAGCTTAGGTCGGGGTTCGCGACAGCCCCAGCATTTT. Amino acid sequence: CASSLGRGSRQPQHF. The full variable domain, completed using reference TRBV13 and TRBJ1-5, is AAGVIQSPRHLIKEKRETATLKCYPIPRHDTVYWYQQGPGQDPQFLISFYEKMQSDKGSIPDRFSAQQFSDYHSELNMSSLELGDSALYFCASSLGRGSRQPQHFGDGTRLSIL.

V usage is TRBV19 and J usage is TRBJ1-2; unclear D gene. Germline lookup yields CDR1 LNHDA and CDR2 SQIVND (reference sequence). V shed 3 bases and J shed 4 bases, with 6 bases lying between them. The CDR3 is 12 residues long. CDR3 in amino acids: CASSISSYGYTF. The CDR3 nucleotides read TGTGCCAGTAGTATTTCTTCCTATGGCTACACCTTC. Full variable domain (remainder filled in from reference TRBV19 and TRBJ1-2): DGGITQSPKYLFRKEGQNVTLSCEQNLNHDAMYWYRQDPGQGLRLIYYSQIVNDFQKGDIAEGYSVSREKKESFPLTVTSAQKNPTAFYLCASSISSYGYTFGSGTRLTVV.

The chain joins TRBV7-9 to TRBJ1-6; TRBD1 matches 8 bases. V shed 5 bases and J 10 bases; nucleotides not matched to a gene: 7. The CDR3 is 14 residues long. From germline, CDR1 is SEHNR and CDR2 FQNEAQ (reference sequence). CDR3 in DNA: TGTGCCAGCAGCATTGAGGGACAGGCGTCACCCCTCCACTTT. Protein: CASSIEGQASPLHF. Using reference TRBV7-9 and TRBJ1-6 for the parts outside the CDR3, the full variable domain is DTGVSQNPRHKITKRGQNVTFRCDPISEHNRLYWYRQTLGQGPEFLTYFQNEAQLEKSRLLSDRFSAERPKGSFSTLEIQRTEQGDSAMYLCASSIEGQASPLHFGNGTRLTVT.

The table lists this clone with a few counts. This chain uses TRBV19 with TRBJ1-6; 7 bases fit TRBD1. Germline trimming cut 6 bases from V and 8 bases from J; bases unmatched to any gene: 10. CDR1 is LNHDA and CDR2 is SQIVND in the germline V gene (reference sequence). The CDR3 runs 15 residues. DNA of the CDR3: TGTGCCAGTAGGGGCGACAGGGCGGGCGATTCACCCCTCCACTTT. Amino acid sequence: CASRGDRAGDSPLHF.

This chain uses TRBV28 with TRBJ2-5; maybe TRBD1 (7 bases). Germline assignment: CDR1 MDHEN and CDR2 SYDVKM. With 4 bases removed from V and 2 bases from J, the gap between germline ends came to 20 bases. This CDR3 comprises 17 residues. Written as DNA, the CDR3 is TGTGCCAGCAGTTCCAGCCTACAACAGGGGAGGCAAGAGACCCAGTACTTC. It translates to CASSSSLQQGRQETQYF.

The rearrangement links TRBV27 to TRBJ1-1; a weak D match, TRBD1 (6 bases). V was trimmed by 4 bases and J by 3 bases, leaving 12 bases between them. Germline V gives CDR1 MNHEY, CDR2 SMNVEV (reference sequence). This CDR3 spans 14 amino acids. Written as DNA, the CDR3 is TGTGCCAGCAGTTCGCGACAGGAATACACTGAAGCTTTCTTT. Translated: CASSSRQEYTEAFF.

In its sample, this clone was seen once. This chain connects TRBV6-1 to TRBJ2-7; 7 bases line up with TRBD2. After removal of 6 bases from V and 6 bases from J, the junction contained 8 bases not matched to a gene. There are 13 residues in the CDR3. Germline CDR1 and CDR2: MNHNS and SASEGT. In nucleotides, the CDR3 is TGTGCCAGCAGCCATACGGGGGGAAGCGAGCAGTACTTC. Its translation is CASSHTGGSEQYF.

The CDR3 nucleotides read TGTGCCAGCAGTTACGTAACCGGGACAGGGGCTTATGGCTACACCTTC. Protein sequence: CASSYVTGTGAYGYTF. The chain combines TRBV6-9 with TRBJ1-2; TRBD1 aligns across 10 bases. CDR1 is MNHGY and CDR2 is SVAAGI in the germline V gene. This CDR3 comprises 16 residues. Unmatched junction bases numbered 9, after V lost 3 bases and J lost 5 bases.

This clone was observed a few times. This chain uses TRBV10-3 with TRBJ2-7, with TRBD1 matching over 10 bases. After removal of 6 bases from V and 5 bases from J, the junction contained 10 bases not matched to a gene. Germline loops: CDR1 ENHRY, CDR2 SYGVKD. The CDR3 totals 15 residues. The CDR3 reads CAIRGRGQGDHEQYF. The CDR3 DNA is TGTGCCATCAGAGGACGAGGACAGGGGGACCACGAGCAGTACTTC.

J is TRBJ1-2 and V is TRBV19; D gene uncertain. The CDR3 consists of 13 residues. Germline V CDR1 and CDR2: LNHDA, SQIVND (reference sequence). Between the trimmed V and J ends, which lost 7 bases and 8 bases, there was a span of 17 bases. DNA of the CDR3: TGTGCCAGTACTAGGGCCCCCGTTGAGGGCTACACCTTC. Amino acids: CASTRAPVEGYTF.

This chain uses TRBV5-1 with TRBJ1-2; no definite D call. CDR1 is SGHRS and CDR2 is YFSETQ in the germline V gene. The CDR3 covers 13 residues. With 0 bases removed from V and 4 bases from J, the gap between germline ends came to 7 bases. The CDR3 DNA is TGCGCCAGCAGCTTGGACCAGAGCTATGGCTACACCTTC. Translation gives CASSLDQSYGYTF.

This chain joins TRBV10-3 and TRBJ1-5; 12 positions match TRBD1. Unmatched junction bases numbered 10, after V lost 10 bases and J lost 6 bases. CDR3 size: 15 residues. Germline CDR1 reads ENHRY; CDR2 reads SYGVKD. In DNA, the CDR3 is TGTGCCAGCGATAAGGGACAGGGGGCAGGTCAGCCCCAGCATTTT. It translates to CASDKGQGAGQPQHF.

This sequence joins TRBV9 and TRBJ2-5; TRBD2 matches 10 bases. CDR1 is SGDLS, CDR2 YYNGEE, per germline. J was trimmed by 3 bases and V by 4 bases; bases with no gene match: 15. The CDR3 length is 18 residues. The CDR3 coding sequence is TGTGCCAGCAGCTCCGGGAGCGGGGGGGGCTCCCCCGAAGAGACCCAGTACTTC. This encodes CASSSGSGGGSPEETQYF.

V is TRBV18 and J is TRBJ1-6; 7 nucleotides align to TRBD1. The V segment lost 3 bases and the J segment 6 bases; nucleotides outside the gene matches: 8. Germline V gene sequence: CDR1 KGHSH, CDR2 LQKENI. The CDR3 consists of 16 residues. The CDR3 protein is CASSPGSRGANSPLHF. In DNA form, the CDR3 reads TGTGCCAGCTCACCGGGGAGCAGGGGGGCTAATTCACCCCTCCACTTT.

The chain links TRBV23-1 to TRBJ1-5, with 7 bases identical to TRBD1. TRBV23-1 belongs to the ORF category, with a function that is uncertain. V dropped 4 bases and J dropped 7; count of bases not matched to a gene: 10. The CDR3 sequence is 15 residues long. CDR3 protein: CASSPTTGYKQPQHF. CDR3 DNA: TGCGCCAGCAGTCCTACGACAGGGTATAAACAGCCCCAGCATTTT.

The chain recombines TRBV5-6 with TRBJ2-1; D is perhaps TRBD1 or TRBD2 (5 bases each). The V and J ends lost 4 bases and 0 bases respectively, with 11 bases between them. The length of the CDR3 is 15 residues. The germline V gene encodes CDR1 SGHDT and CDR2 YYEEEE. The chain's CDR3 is CASSPAGSSYNEQFF. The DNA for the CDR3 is TGTGCCAGCAGCCCCGCAGGGAGCTCCTACAATGAGCAGTTCTTC.

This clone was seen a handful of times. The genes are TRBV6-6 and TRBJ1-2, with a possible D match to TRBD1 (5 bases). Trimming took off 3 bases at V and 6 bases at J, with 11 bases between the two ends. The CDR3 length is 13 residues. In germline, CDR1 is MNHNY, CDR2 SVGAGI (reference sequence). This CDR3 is CASSYAVGDGYTF. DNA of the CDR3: TGTGCCAGCAGTTATGCGGTAGGGGATGGCTACACCTTC.

The CDR3 protein is CASSPQDRKVEQYF. CDR3 bases: TGTGCCAGCTCACCTCAAGACCGGAAAGTCGAGCAGTACTTC. The chain recombines TRBV18 with TRBJ2-5; D is undetermined. The J call could be wrong; TRBJ2-7 is a better fit for the DNA end. The CDR3 is made up of 14 amino acids. The germline V gene has CDR1 KGHSH and CDR2 LQKENI.

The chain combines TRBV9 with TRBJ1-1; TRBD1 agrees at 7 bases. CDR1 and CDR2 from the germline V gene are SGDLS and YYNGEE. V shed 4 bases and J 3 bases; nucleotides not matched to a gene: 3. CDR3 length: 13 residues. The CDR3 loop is CASSPDRDTEAFF. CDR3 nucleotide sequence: TGTGCCAGCAGCCCCGACAGGGACACTGAAGCTTTCTTT.

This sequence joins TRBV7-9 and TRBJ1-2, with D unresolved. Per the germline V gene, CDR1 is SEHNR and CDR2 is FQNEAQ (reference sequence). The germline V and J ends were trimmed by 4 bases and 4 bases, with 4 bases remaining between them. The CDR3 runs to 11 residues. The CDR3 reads CASSSAYGYTF. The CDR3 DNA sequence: TGTGCCAGCAGCTCTGCCTATGGCTACACCTTC.

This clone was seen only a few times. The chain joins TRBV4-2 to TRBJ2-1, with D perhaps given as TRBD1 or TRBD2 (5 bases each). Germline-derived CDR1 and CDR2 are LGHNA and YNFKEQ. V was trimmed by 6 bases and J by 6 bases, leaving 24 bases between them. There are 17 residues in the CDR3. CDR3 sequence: CASRSLLARGSANEQFF. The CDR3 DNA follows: TGTGCCAGCAGATCCCTATTAGCGAGGGGCAGTGCCAATGAGCAGTTCTTC.

The CDR3 loop reads CASSFTGAQGNTIYF. For the CDR3, the DNA is TGCGCCAGCAGTTTTACAGGGGCACAAGGAAACACCATATATTTT. V is TRBV5-1 and J is TRBJ1-3; TRBD1 aligns across 7 bases. This CDR3 contains 15 residues. CDR1 is SGHRS and CDR2 is YFSETQ in the germline V gene. Losses at the gene ends were 5 bases for V and 4 bases for J; bases not matched to a gene: 9.

CDR3 nucleotide sequence: TGTGCCTGGGTCAGATGGGCTGAAGCTTTCTTT. This encodes CAWVRWAEAFF. The chain uses TRBV30 and TRBJ1-1; D is undetermined. The CDR3 extends over 11 amino acids. CDR1 and CDR2 (germline): GTSNPN, SVGIG (reference sequence). V was shortened by 5 bases and J by 6 bases, with 10 bases between the two germline ends.

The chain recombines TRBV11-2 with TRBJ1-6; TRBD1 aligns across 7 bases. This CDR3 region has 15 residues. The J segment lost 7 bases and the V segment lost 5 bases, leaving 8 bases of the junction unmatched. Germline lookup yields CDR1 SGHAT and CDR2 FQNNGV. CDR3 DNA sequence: TGTGCCAGCAGCCTAGGACAGGCCCCGAATTCACCCCTCCACTTT. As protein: CASSLGQAPNSPLHF. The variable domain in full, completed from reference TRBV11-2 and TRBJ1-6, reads EAGVAQSPRYKIIEKRQSVAFWCNPISGHATLYWYQQILGQGPKLLIQFQNNGVVDDSQLPKDRFSAERLKGVDSTLKIQPAKLEDSAVYLCASSLGQAPNSPLHFGNGTRLTVT.

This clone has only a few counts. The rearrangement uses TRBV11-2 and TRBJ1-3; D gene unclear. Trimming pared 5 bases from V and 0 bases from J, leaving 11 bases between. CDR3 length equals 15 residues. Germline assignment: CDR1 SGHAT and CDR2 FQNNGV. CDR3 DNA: TGTGCCAGCAGCCCCAGCACGGACTCTGGAAACACCATATATTTT. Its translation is CASSPSTDSGNTIYF.

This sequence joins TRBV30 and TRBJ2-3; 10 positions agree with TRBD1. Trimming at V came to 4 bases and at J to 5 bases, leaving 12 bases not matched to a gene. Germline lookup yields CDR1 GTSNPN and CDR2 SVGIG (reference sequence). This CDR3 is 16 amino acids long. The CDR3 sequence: CAWTPLGTGDEDTQYF. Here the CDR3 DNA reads TGTGCCTGGACTCCGCTCGGGACAGGGGATGAAGATACGCAGTATTTT. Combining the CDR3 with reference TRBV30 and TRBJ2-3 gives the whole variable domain SQTIHQWPATLVQPVGSPLSLECTVEGTSNPNLYWYRQAAGRGLQLLFYSVGIGQISSEVPQNLSASRPQDRQFILSSKKLLLSDSGFYLCAWTPLGTGDEDTQYFGPGTRLTVL.

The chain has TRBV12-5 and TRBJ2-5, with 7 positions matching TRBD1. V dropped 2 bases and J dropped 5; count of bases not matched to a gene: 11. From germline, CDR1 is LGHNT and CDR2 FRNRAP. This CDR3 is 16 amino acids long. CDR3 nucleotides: TGTGCTAGTGGTTTGTCGACAGGGCGGGTAGGGGAGACCCAGTACTTC. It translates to CASGLSTGRVGETQYF.

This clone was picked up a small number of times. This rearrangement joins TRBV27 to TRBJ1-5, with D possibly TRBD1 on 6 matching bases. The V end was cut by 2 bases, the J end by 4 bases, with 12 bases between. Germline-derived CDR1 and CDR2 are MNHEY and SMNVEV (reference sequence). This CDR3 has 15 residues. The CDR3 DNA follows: TGTGCCAGCAGTTTAGCCCAGGGGCCTAATCAGCCCCAGCATTTT. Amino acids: CASSLAQGPNQPQHF.